The 23 T cell receptor beta chains below were found in one sample sequenced in a study of CD4 T cells in relation to SARS-CoV-2 and coronaviruses. The method was immunoSEQ multiplex PCR; TCRdb's version includes in-frame clones alone and lacks a portion of them. This sample has approximately 59,000 clones, with 80% to 90% found just once. Before the COVID-19 pandemic, during about 2011-2019, CD4+ T cells were taken from unexposed donors. The sample consisted of memory CD4+ T cells from PBMCs. These receptors originate from a human donor in good health.

The V call is TRBV18, the J call TRBJ2-5, with TRBD1 as a possible D gene (5 bases). Trimming took 2 bases from V and 5 from J, leaving 9 bases between them. The CDR3 sequence is 13 residues long. Germline CDR1 and CDR2: KGHSH and LQKENI. This CDR3 is CASSPGRVETQYF. CDR3 coding DNA: TGTGCCAGCTCACCAGGCAGGGTCGAGACCCAGTACTTC.

The chain uses TRBV9 and TRBJ2-5, with 7 bases fitting TRBD2. Germline trimming cut 1 base from V and 2 bases from J; bases unmatched to any gene: 5. Germline-derived CDR1 and CDR2 are SGDLS and YYNGEE. This CDR3 contains 15 residues. DNA for the CDR3: TGTGCCAGCAGCGTAACCCCAGCGGGGCAAGAGACCCAGTACTTC. Protein: CASSVTPAGQETQYF.

CDR3 bases: TGTGCCAGCAGAGAATCGTCCTTCACAGATACGCAGTATTTT. Its protein is CASRESSFTDTQYF. The chain combines TRBV2 with TRBJ2-3; D unresolved. Trimming stripped 6 bases from V and 2 bases from J, with 12 bases between. Germline V lookup: CDR1 SNHLY, CDR2 FYNNEI. The CDR3 spans 14 residues.

This clone was picked up one time. V and J are TRBV6-2 or TRBV6-3 and TRBJ1-6; D is uncertain. Trimming stripped 2 bases from V and 13 bases from J, with 12 bases between. The CDR3 length is 13 residues. The germline V gene encodes CDR1 MNHEY and CDR2 SVGEGT. CDR3 residues: CASSYARKAPLHF. The DNA for the CDR3 is TGTGCCAGCAGTTACGCCCGGAAGGCTCCCCTCCACTTT.

The gene calls are TRBV19 and TRBJ1-5; no clear D. Germline CDR1 is LNHDA and CDR2 is SQIVND (reference sequence). V lost 7 bases to trimming and J lost 0 bases, with 10 bases between them. The CDR3 is 14 residues long. The CDR3 bases are TGTGCCAGTACGGTAGGGAATAGCAATCAGCCCCAGCATTTT. It encodes CASTVGNSNQPQHF.

The rearrangement uses TRBV18 and TRBJ1-5; perhaps TRBD1 as D (6 bases). V gave up 6 bases and J gave up 4 bases, with 16 bases separating them. Germline V gene data show CDR1 as KGHSH and CDR2 as LQKENI. The CDR3 length is 15 residues. The CDR3 region is CASSPRVGANQPQHF. CDR3 DNA sequence: TGTGCCAGCTCCCCCCGTGTGGGGGCAAATCAGCCCCAGCATTTT.

This chain uses TRBV6-5 with TRBJ2-7; weak D call: TRBD1 (6 bases). Germline CDR1 reads MNHEY; CDR2 reads SVGAGI. V was trimmed by 6 bases and J by 3 bases, leaving 18 bases between them. The CDR3 has 15 amino acids. CDR3: CASRRRDTPVYEQYF. CDR3 nucleotides: TGTGCCAGCAGACGCCGGGACACCCCGGTCTACGAGCAGTACTTC.

This chain links TRBV6-6 with TRBJ1-2; TRBD1 matches 7 bases. The CDR3 runs to 13 residues. The V segment lost 6 bases and the J segment 2 bases; nucleotides outside the gene matches: 3. CDR1 is MNHNY, CDR2 SVGAGI, per germline (reference sequence). The CDR3 loop is CASRNRGNYGYTF. CDR3 sequence (DNA): TGTGCCAGCAGGAACAGGGGCAACTATGGCTACACCTTC.

The rearrangement uses TRBV11-2 and TRBJ1-4, with 8 bases aligning to TRBD1. V lost 3 bases and J lost 2; bases outside the gene matches: 5. The germline V gene has CDR1 SGHAT and CDR2 FQNNGV. The length of the CDR3 is 16 residues. Here the CDR3 reads CASSFDQGATNEKLFF. CDR3 DNA: TGTGCCAGCAGCTTCGATCAGGGGGCGACTAATGAAAAACTGTTTTTT.

The V gene is TRBV9, the J gene TRBJ1-2; no definite D call. The CDR3 covers 13 residues. Per the germline V gene, CDR1 is SGDLS and CDR2 is YYNGEE. Trimming left V 0 bases short and J 2 bases short, with 5 bases between. The CDR3 spells CASSVVGNYGYTF. CDR3 in DNA: TGTGCCAGCAGCGTAGTCGGCAACTATGGCTACACCTTC. Combining the CDR3 with reference TRBV9 and TRBJ1-2 gives the whole variable domain DSGVTQTPKHLITATGQRVTLRCSPRSGDLSVYWYQQSLDQGLQFLIQYYNGEERAKGNILERFSAQQFPDLHSELNLSSLELGDSALYFCASSVVGNYGYTFGSGTRLTVV.

V and J are TRBV5-1 and TRBJ1-5; 7 positions match TRBD1. The germline V gene has CDR1 SGHRS and CDR2 YFSETQ. The CDR3 contains 14 residues. Germline trimming cut 4 bases from V and 3 bases from J; bases unmatched to any gene: 4. CDR3 residues: CASSPGTANQPQHF. In DNA form, the CDR3 reads TGCGCCAGCAGCCCTGGGACAGCCAATCAGCCCCAGCATTTT.

This chain uses TRBV7-6 with TRBJ2-1; 7 bases are shared with TRBD2. From germline, CDR1 is SGHVS and CDR2 FNYEAQ. The CDR3 covers 15 residues. Trimming cost V 5 bases and J 9 bases; bases outside gene matches: 13. The CDR3 sequence is CASSKAPSGEGEQFF. In nucleotides, the CDR3 is TGTGCCAGCAGCAAAGCCCCAAGCGGGGAGGGTGAGCAGTTCTTC.

The rearrangement uses TRBV5-1 and TRBJ2-7; 10 nucleotides match TRBD1. The trim removed 4 bases at V and 1 base at J, leaving 2 bases unmatched. The CDR3 is 14 residues long. Germline CDR1 SGHRS, CDR2 YFSETQ. The CDR3 loop reads CASSEGQGSYEQYF. The CDR3 nucleotides are TGCGCCAGCAGCGAGGGACAGGGGTCCTACGAGCAGTACTTC. The full variable domain, its missing parts supplied by reference TRBV5-1 and TRBJ2-7, is KAGVTQTPRYLIKTRGQQVTLSCSPISGHRSVSWYQQTPGQGLQFLFEYFSETQRNKGNFPGRFSGRQFSNSRSEMNVSTLELGDSALYLCASSEGQGSYEQYFGPGTRLTVT.

The V and J genes are TRBV4-2 and TRBJ1-6; D not certain. V was cut by 0 bases and J by 1 base, with 10 bases left in between. The CDR3 is made up of 17 amino acids. The germline gives CDR1 LGHNA, CDR2 YNFKEQ. Here the CDR3 reads CASSQESGNSYNSPLHF. CDR3 DNA: TGTGCCAGCAGCCAAGAGAGTGGTAATTCCTATAATTCACCCCTCCACTTT.

This clone turned up a few times. The chain couples TRBV28 to TRBJ1-6; D unclear. This CDR3 spans 14 amino acids. From germline, CDR1 is MDHEN and CDR2 SYDVKM. Trimming pared 7 bases from V and 8 bases from J, leaving 15 bases between. CDR3 loop: CASTLGGMDSPLHF. The CDR3 DNA reads as TGTGCCAGCACCCTCGGTGGGATGGATTCACCCCTCCACTTT. The variable domain in full, completed from reference TRBV28 and TRBJ1-6, reads DVKVTQSSRYLVKRTGEKVFLECVQDMDHENMFWYRQDPGLGLRLIYFSYDVKMKEKGDIPEGYSVSREKKERFSLILESASTNQTSMYLCASTLGGMDSPLHFGNGTRLTVT.

The rearrangement joins TRBV18 to TRBJ1-5; no firm D call. The CDR3 spans 13 residues. Trimming pared 6 bases from V and 5 bases from J, leaving 11 bases between. CDR1 and CDR2 from the germline V gene are KGHSH and LQKENI. In DNA form, the CDR3 reads TGTGCCAGCTCGCTGGGTGGGGATCAGCCCCAGCATTTT. Its protein is CASSLGGDQPQHF.

The chain uses TRBV5-4 and TRBJ2-1; TRBD2 aligns across 10 bases. CDR1 and CDR2 (germline): SGHNT, YYREEE (reference sequence). After removal of 4 bases from V and 8 bases from J, the junction contained 9 bases not matched to a gene. This CDR3 spans 15 amino acids. The chain's CDR3 is CASSRIGTSVDEQFF. CDR3 DNA sequence: TGTGCCAGCAGCCGAATCGGGACTAGCGTCGATGAGCAGTTCTTC.

The chain joins TRBV6-8 to TRBJ1-5, with D perhaps TRBD1 (6 bases). Germline-derived CDR1 and CDR2 are MNHGY and SAAAGT. Deletions cut 2 bases from V and 16 bases from J, with 18 bases between. CDR3 size: 13 residues. The CDR3 DNA reads TGTGCCAGCAGTTACATCCACAGGGTAGTATACCATTTT. It codes for CASSYIHRVVYHF.

This chain joins TRBV5-5 and TRBJ1-1, with D possibly TRBD1 on 5 matching bases. CDR1 and CDR2 from the germline V gene are SGHKS and YYEKEE (reference sequence). There are 14 residues in the CDR3. Between the trimmed V and J ends, which lost 2 bases and 4 bases, there was a span of 12 bases. In nucleotides, the CDR3 is TGTGCCAGCAGCTTTGGAGGGGCAAGCACTGAAGCTTTCTTT. The encoded protein is CASSFGGASTEAFF.

This clone has just one count. V usage is TRBV28 and J usage is TRBJ2-3; TRBD2 aligns across 9 bases. The germline V gene has CDR1 MDHEN and CDR2 SYDVKM. The CDR3 loop spans 13 amino acids. V was clipped by 7 bases and J by 5 bases; unmatched bases: 4. CDR3 loop: CASKRTSEDTQYF. The CDR3 nucleotides read TGTGCCAGCAAGAGGACTAGCGAAGATACGCAGTATTTT.

This chain links TRBV20-1 with TRBJ1-5; possible D gene TRBD1, 5 bases. The CDR3 extends over 13 amino acids. Germline CDR1 reads DFQATT; CDR2 reads SNEGSKA (reference sequence). The ends were cut back, 3 bases at V and 2 bases at J, with 8 bases in the middle. In nucleotides, the CDR3 is TGCAGTGCTAGTGGAGGGGGCAATCAGCCCCAGCATTTT. It translates to CSASGGGNQPQHF.

The V call is TRBV5-1, the J call TRBJ1-2; D ambiguous. The germline gives CDR1 SGHRS, CDR2 YFSETQ. The V and J ends lost 0 bases and 3 bases respectively, with 6 bases between them. The CDR3 has 13 amino acids. CDR3: CASSLDRYYGYTF. As DNA, the CDR3 is TGCGCCAGCAGCTTGGACCGATACTATGGCTACACCTTC.

The chain recombines TRBV11-2 with TRBJ1-2; the match to TRBD1 covers 7 bases. V lost 5 bases, J lost 4 bases, and 7 bases stayed unmatched. The CDR3 is 14 amino acids. Germline V CDR1 and CDR2: SGHAT, FQNNGV. This CDR3 reads CASSLRQGLYGYTF. CDR3 sequence (DNA): TGTGCCAGCAGCCTGAGACAGGGCCTCTATGGCTACACCTTC.